A selection of T cell receptor beta chains follows, all from one sample in a study of CXCR3-negative and CXCR3-positive naive CD8 T cells. Following a re-call of the 5' RACE reads, TCRdb has one entry per CDR3 protein and lacks DNA. This repertoire comprises approximately 52,000 distinct CDR3 sequences; its ten largest clones make up roughly 20%. The sample was memory CD8+ T cells from blood. The receptor set was obtained from a human donor in good health. Some clones in this sample may be carry-over from other donors' samples. Both conserved end residues are part of each CDR3.

v_gene	j_gene	CDR3aa
TRBV2	TRBJ2-5	CASLGAETETQYF
TRBV10-3	TRBJ1-2	CAISEPDRAPDYGYTF
TRBV20-1	TRBJ2-7	CSARDHSGGAYEQYF
TRBV11-3	TRBJ1-1	CASSLGHHEAFF
TRBV28	TRBJ2-7	CASSPLRVEQYF
TRBV29-1	TRBJ2-7	CSVQGALNSYEQYF
TRBV7-8	TRBJ1-3	CASSLGGTSGNTIYF
TRBV12-3/TRBV12-4	TRBJ2-3	CASSPDSVSTDTQYF
TRBV29-1	TRBJ2-2	CSVVGGAGELFF
TRBV20-1	TRBJ2-1	CSASTRVGEQFF
TRBV30	TRBJ2-7	CAWLTGQGYEQYF
TRBV21-1	TRBJ1-2	CASSSRSGTASYGYTF
TRBV29-1	TRBJ2-4	CSAMGVGDRMFKNIQYF
TRBV4-1	TRBJ2-7	CASSQDRGQGAHEQYF
TRBV28	TRBJ2-7	CASSTSTGGWEPYEQYF
TRBV29-1	TRBJ1-1	CSVGTAIMNTEAFF
TRBV28	TRBJ2-1	CASNPSGGALYSYNEQFF
TRBV29-1	TRBJ2-1	CSVEFSQGWDNEQFF
TRBV29-1	TRBJ1-2	CSVEGDRGSRGYTF
TRBV4-3	TRBJ2-6	CASSQEGFSGANVLTF
TRBV20-1	TRBJ1-2	CSATGTGEVNGYTF
TRBV6-2/TRBV6-3	TRBJ2-2	CASSSIGQGATGELFF
TRBV7-2	TRBJ1-2	CASSPPAVFYGYTF
TRBV7-9	TRBJ2-7	CASSPPGGSDEQYF